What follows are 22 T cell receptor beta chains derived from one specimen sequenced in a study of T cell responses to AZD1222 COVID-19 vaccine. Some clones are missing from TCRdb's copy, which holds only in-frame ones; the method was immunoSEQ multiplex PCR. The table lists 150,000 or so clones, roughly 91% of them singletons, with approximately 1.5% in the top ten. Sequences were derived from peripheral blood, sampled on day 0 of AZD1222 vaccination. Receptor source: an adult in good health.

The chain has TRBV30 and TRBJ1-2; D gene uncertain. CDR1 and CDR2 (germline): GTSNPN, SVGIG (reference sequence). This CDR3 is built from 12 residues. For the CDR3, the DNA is TGTGCTGATGTGACGGATAACTATGGCTACACCTTC. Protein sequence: CADVTDNYGYTF.

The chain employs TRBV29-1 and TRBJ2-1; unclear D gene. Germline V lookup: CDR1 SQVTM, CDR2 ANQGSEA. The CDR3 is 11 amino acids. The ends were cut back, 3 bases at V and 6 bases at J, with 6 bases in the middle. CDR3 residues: CSVDEFNEQFF. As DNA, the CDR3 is TGCAGCGTTGACGAGTTCAATGAGCAGTTCTTC.

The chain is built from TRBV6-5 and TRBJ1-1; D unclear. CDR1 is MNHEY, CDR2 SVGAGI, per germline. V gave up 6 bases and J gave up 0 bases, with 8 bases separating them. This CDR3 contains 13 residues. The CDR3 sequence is CASSLWVNTEAFF. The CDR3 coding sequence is TGTGCCAGCAGCCTGTGGGTGAACACTGAAGCTTTCTTT.

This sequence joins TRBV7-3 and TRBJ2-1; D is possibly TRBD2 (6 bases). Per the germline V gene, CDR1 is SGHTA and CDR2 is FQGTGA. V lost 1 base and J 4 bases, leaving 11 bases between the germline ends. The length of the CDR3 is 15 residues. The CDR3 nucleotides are TGTGCCAGCAGCTTAAAGCCTAGCGCTTACAATGAGCAGTTCTTC. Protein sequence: CASSLKPSAYNEQFF.

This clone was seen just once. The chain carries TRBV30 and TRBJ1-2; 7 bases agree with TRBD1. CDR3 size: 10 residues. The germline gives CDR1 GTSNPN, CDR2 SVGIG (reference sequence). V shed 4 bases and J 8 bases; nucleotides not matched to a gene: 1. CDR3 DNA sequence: TGTGCCTGGAAGGGGGCCGGCTACACCTTC. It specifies CAWKGAGYTF.

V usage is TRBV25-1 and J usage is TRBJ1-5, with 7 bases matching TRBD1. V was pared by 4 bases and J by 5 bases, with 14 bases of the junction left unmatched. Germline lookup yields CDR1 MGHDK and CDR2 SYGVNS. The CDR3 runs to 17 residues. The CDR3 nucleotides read TGTGCCAGCAGTGTGTCCCCCCCGACAGGGTGCTATCAGCCCCAGCATTTT. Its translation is CASSVSPPTGCYQPQHF.

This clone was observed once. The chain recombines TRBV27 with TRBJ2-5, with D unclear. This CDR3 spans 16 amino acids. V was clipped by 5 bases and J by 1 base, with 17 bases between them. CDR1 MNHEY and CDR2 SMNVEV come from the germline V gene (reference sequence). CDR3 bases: TGTGCCAGCAGTCAACTTCCTTCCCTGGGCCAAGAGACCCAGTACTTC. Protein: CASSQLPSLGQETQYF.

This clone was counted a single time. Here the CDR3 DNA reads TGTGCCAGCAGTTTCCTTGATGGGACGGGTTTACAGCCCCAGCATTTT. This translates into CASSFLDGTGLQPQHF. The V call is TRBV28, the J call TRBJ1-5; tentative D call: TRBD1 (5 bases). V lost 3 bases to trimming and J lost 7 bases, with 19 bases between them. Germline V gene lookup returns CDR1 MDHEN and CDR2 SYDVKM. The CDR3 is made up of 16 amino acids.

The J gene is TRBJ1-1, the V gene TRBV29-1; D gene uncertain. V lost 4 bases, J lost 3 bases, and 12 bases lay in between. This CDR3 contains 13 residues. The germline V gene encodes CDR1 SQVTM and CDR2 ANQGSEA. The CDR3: CSVVAYGDTEAFF. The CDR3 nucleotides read TGCAGCGTTGTGGCCTACGGAGACACTGAAGCTTTCTTT.

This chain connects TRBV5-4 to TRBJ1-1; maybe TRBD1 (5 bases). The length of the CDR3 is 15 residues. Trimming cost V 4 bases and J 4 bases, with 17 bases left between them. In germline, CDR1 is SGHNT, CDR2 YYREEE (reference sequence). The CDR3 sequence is CASSGGLLAGTEAFF. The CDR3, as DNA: TGTGCCAGCAGCGGGGGACTCCTAGCGGGCACTGAAGCTTTCTTT. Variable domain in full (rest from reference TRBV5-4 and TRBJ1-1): ETGVTQSPTHLIKTRGQQVTLRCSSQSGHNTVSWYQQALGQGPQFIFQYYREEENGRGNFPPRFSGLQFPNYSSELNVNALELDDSALYLCASSGGLLAGTEAFFGQGTRLTVV.

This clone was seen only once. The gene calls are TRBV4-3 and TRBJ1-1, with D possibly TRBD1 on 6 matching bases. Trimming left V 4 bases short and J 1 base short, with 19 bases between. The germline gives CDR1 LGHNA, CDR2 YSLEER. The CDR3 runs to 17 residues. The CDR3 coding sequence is TGCGCCAGCAGCCCAGCCGAGGGGGTGGGACGGAACACTGAAGCTTTCTTT. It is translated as CASSPAEGVGRNTEAFF.

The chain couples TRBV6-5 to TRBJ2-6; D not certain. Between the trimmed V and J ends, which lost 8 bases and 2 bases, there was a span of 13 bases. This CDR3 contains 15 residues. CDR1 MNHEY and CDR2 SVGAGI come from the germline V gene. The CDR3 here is CASQSVAAGANVLTF. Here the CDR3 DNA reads TGTGCCAGCCAGAGCGTGGCAGCTGGGGCCAACGTCCTGACTTTC.

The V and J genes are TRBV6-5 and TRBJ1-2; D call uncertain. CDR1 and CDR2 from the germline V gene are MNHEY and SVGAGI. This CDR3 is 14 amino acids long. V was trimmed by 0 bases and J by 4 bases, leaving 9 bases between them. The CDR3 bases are TGTGCCAGCAGTTACTCCCCGATCTCCTATGGCTACACCTTC. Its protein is CASSYSPISYGYTF.

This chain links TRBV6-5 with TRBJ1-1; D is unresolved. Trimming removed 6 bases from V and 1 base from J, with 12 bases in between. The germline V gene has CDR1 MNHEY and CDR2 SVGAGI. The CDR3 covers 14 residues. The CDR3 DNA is TGTGCCAGCAGCGACCTTTCGACGAACACTGAAGCTTTCTTT. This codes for CASSDLSTNTEAFF.

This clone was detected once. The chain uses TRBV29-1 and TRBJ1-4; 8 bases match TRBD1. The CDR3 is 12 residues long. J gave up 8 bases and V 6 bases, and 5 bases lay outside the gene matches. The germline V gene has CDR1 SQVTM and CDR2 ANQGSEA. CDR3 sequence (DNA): TGCAGCGTGGACGGACAGGGCGAAAAACTGTTTTTT. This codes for CSVDGQGEKLFF.

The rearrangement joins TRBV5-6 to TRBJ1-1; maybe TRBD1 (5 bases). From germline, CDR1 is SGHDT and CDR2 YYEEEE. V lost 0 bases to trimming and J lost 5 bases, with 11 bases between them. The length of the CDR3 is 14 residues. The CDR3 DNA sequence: TGTGCCAGCAGCTTGGGGGGCCCAATTACTGAAGCTTTCTTT. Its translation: CASSLGGPITEAFF.

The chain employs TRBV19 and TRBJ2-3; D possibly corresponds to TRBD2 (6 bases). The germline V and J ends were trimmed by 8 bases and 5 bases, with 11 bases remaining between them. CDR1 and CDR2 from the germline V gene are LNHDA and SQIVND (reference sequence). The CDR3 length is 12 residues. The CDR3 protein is CASRRGLDTQYF. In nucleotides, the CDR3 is TGTGCCAGTCGCCGGGGACTAGATACGCAGTATTTT. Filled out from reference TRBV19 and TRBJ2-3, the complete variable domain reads DGGITQSPKYLFRKEGQNVTLSCEQNLNHDAMYWYRQDPGQGLRLIYYSQIVNDFQKGDIAEGYSVSREKKESFPLTVTSAQKNPTAFYLCASRRGLDTQYFGPGTRLTVL.

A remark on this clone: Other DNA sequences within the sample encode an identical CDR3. This chain's CDR3 is CASKDNEQFF. For the CDR3, the DNA is TGTGCCAGCAAAGACAATGAGCAGTTCTTC. The rearrangement uses TRBV28 and TRBJ2-1; no firm D call. The ends were cut back, 7 bases at V and 5 bases at J, with 3 bases in the middle. In germline, CDR1 is MDHEN, CDR2 SYDVKM. This CDR3 contains 10 residues.

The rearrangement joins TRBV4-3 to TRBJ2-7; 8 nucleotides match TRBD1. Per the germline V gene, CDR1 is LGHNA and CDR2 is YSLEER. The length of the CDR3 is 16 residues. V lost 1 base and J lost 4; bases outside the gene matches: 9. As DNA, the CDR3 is TGCGCCAGCAGCCAAGGGGGGGCAGGGGGCCAGTACGAGCAGTACTTC. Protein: CASSQGGAGGQYEQYF.

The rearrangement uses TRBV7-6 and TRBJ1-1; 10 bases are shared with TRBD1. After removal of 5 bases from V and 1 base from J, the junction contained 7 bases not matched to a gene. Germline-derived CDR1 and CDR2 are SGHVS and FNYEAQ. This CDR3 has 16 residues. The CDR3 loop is CASSLYRTGGNTEAFF. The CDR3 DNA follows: TGTGCCAGCAGCCTCTACCGGACAGGGGGGAACACTGAAGCTTTCTTT.

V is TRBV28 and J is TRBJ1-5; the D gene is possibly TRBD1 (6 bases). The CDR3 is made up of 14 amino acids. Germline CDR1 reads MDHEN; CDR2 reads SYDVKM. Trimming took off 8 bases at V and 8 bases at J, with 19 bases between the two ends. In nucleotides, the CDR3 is TGTGCCAGCCGCGGGTGGGGGGGCGAGGAGCCCCAGCATTTT. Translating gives CASRGWGGEEPQHF.

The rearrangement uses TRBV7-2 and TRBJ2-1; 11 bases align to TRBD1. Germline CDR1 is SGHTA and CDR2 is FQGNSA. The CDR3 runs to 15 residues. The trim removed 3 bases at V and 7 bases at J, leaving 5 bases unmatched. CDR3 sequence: CASSFGQGAWNEQFF. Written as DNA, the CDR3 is TGTGCCAGCAGCTTTGGACAGGGGGCGTGGAATGAGCAGTTCTTC.